The 20 T cell receptor beta chains below come from one sample, sequenced in a study of CD8 T cells in ankylosing spondylitis. Study results and caveats: Ankylosing spondylitis blood seemed to carry a telltale TCR beta motif made of several highly homologous variants.

These receptors have no known antigen. Using its own MiXCR run on the 5' RACE reads, TCRdb lists one record per CDR3 protein. The table shows about 840,000 distinct CDR3 sequences, with approximately 12% occurring only once. Sample: blood, either unsorted or a sorted T cell fraction (not recorded which). The receptors derive from a male donor with ankylosing spondylitis.

This clonotype was detected a few times. V usage is TRBV5-6 and J usage is TRBJ1-4; D not certain. The V gene lost 2 bases and the J gene lost 6 bases, with 8 bases spanning the gap. Germline V gene lookup returns CDR1 SGHDT and CDR2 YYEEEE. The CDR3 length is 13 residues. Here the CDR3 reads CASSFGKHEKLFF. CDR3 DNA sequence: TGTGCCAGCAGCTTCGGGAAGCATGAAAAACTGTTTTTT.

V and J are TRBV5-6 and TRBJ1-2; 7 bases agree with TRBD1. Germline-derived CDR1 and CDR2 are SGHDT and YYEEEE. V was clipped by 4 bases and J by 8 bases; unmatched bases: 8. This CDR3 has 13 amino acids. The CDR3 protein is CASSPRTGPGYTF. The CDR3 DNA follows: TGTGCCAGCAGCCCCCGGACAGGACCCGGCTACACCTTC.

This chain links TRBV15 with TRBJ2-7, with TRBD2 matching 7 bases. After removal of 1 base from V and 2 bases from J, the junction contained 5 bases not matched to a gene. CDR3 length: 15 amino acids. Germline V gives CDR1 LNHNV, CDR2 YYDKDF (reference sequence). The CDR3 nucleotides read TGTGCCACCAGCAGAGGCCTAGCGGAGACCTACGAGCAGTACTTC. Protein product: CATSRGLAETYEQYF.

This clonotype was detected a few times. This chain connects TRBV20-1 to TRBJ2-1; no firm D call. This CDR3 comprises 14 residues. Germline V CDR1 and CDR2: DFQATT, SNEGSKA (reference sequence). V gave up 1 base and J gave up 3 bases, with 10 bases separating them. The CDR3, as DNA: TGCAGTGCTAGAGGAGGTGGCAACTACAATGAGCAGTTCTTC. As protein: CSARGGGNYNEQFF.

A few counts support this clonotype. J is TRBJ2-1 and V is TRBV20-1; TRBD2 aligns across 7 bases. V was clipped by 0 bases and J by 5 bases; unmatched bases: 16. Germline CDR1 and CDR2: DFQATT and SNEGSKA (reference sequence). This CDR3 has 18 residues. For the CDR3, the DNA is TGCAGTGCTAGAGATAGTTCGAAGGCGGGAGTGGGCCACAATGAGCAGTTCTTC. It is translated as CSARDSSKAGVGHNEQFF.

This clonotype was detected a few times. The chain couples TRBV24-1 to TRBJ2-5, with TRBD1 matching 8 bases. Germline V gene sequence: CDR1 KGHDR, CDR2 SFDVKD. CDR3 length: 15 amino acids. With 6 bases clipped from V and 2 bases from J, the junction kept 7 bases outside the gene matches. CDR3 nucleotides: TGTGCCACCAGTTCTAGGACAGGGACTCAAGAGACCCAGTACTTC. Protein sequence: CATSSRTGTQETQYF.

This clonotype has just a few counts. The gene calls are TRBV20-1 and TRBJ2-1; TRBD2 agrees at 7 bases. CDR3 length: 13 amino acids. Trimming took 0 bases from V and 15 from J; bases not matched to a gene: 11. The germline CDR1 and CDR2 sequences are DFQATT and SNEGSKA (reference sequence). CDR3 residues: CSARDLVGTIPFF. The DNA for the CDR3 is TGCAGTGCTAGAGATTTGGTCGGGACTATTCCGTTCTTC.

This clonotype was seen more than once but under ten times. The V call is TRBV20-1, the J call TRBJ1-4; D gene unclear. Germline V gene sequence: CDR1 DFQATT, CDR2 SNEGSKA (reference sequence). This CDR3 spans 15 amino acids. V was pared by 1 base and J by 7 bases, with 16 bases between. Here the CDR3 DNA reads TGCAGTGCTAGAGCTCACGGTGGAGATACTGAAAAACTGTTTTTT. It translates to CSARAHGGDTEKLFF.

V gene TRBV10-3 combines with J gene TRBJ2-1; D perhaps matches TRBD2 (6 bases). Trimming cost V 2 bases and J 8 bases, with 13 bases left between them. From germline, CDR1 is ENHRY and CDR2 SYGVKD. The CDR3 totals 14 residues. The CDR3 protein is CAISERMGGDEQFF. The CDR3 DNA follows: TGTGCCATCAGTGAGCGAATGGGGGGTGATGAGCAGTTCTTC.

This clonotype was picked up a small number of times. J is TRBJ2-7 and V is TRBV20-1; D call uncertain. From germline, CDR1 is DFQATT and CDR2 SNEGSKA (reference sequence). The CDR3 totals 15 residues. V was clipped by 0 bases and J by 2 bases, with 14 bases between them. CDR3 bases: TGCAGTGCTAGAGAATCGGCGACACCCCCCTACGAGCAGTACTTC. Its protein product is CSARESATPPYEQYF.

This clonotype was counted a few times. J is TRBJ2-7 and V is TRBV7-9, with D possibly being TRBD2 (5 bases). Trimming shortened V by 3 bases and J by 6 bases, and 12 bases separated the two germline ends. The CDR3 totals 13 residues. CDR1 is SEHNR and CDR2 is FQNEAQ in the germline V gene (reference sequence). The CDR3 here is CASSFHEGTEQYF. The CDR3 DNA reads TGTGCCAGCAGCTTTCACGAGGGCACCGAGCAGTACTTC. The variable domain in full, completed from reference TRBV7-9 and TRBJ2-7, reads DTGVSQNPRHKITKRGQNVTFRCDPISEHNRLYWYRQTLGQGPEFLTYFQNEAQLEKSRLLSDRFSAERPKGSFSTLEIQRTEQGDSAMYLCASSFHEGTEQYFGPGTRLTVT.

This CDR3 is CASSQLGIRSGELFF. The CDR3 bases are TGTGCCAGCAGCCAACTTGGAATTAGGAGCGGGGAGCTGTTTTTT. J is TRBJ2-2 and V is TRBV3-1; D gene uncertain. Trimming pared 2 bases from V and 7 bases from J, leaving 14 bases between. This CDR3 has 15 amino acids. Germline V lookup: CDR1 LGHDT, CDR2 YNNKEL (reference sequence).

The rearrangement joins TRBV2 to TRBJ1-2, with D maybe TRBD1 (6 bases). Germline CDR1 and CDR2: SNHLY and FYNNEI. V dropped 2 bases and J dropped 7 bases, with 11 bases sitting between them. The CDR3 covers 13 residues. The CDR3 spells CASSEQGKSGYTF. The CDR3 nucleotides read TGTGCCAGCAGTGAACAGGGGAAGAGTGGCTACACCTTC.

The table lists this clonotype with many counts. The J gene is TRBJ2-7, the V gene TRBV12-3 or TRBV12-4, with 7 bases matching TRBD1. The CDR3 length is 11 residues. The junction had 1 base not matched to a gene; V was cut back by 6 bases and J by 5 bases. This chain's CDR3 is CASSDRDEQYF. The CDR3 DNA sequence: TGTGCCAGCAGCGACAGGGACGAGCAGTACTTC.

This chain uses TRBV20-1 with TRBJ1-1; D not certain. Germline V gene data show CDR1 as DFQATT and CDR2 as SNEGSKA (reference sequence). This CDR3 has 12 amino acids. Trimming cost V 6 bases and J 4 bases, with 12 bases left between them. This CDR3 reads CSAGHSGTEAFF. CDR3 in DNA: TGCAGTGCGGGCCACAGCGGCACTGAAGCTTTCTTT.

The V call is TRBV20-1, the J call TRBJ1-2, with D hard to call. This CDR3 is built from 12 residues. V lost 0 bases to trimming and J lost 4 bases, with 6 bases between them. Germline CDR1 DFQATT, CDR2 SNEGSKA (reference sequence). CDR3 protein: CSARDGFYGYTF. The DNA of the CDR3 is TGCAGTGCTAGAGATGGCTTCTATGGCTACACCTTC.

The V and J genes are TRBV18 and TRBJ2-7; D call uncertain. Germline V gene lookup returns CDR1 KGHSH and CDR2 LQKENI. V lost 3 bases, J lost 3 bases, and 9 bases lay in between. The length of the CDR3 is 13 residues. The CDR3 nucleotides read TGTGCCAGCTCACCGATACCCTACTACGAGCAGTACTTC. It encodes CASSPIPYYEQYF.

This clonotype was observed a handful of times. V and J are TRBV20-1 and TRBJ2-5, with D perhaps TRBD2 (6 bases). The CDR3 is 14 residues long. Per germline, CDR1 DFQATT and CDR2 SNEGSKA (reference sequence). Trimming removed 0 bases from V and 4 bases from J, with 12 bases in between. Here the CDR3 reads CSARDRSSAETQYF. DNA for the CDR3: TGCAGTGCTAGAGATCGGTCTAGCGCAGAGACCCAGTACTTC.

This clonotype was detected a few times. The gene calls are TRBV15 and TRBJ2-7; 9 bases are a match to TRBD1. Looked up from germline, CDR1 is LNHNV and CDR2 is YYDKDF (reference sequence). Germline trimming cut 1 base from V and 7 bases from J; bases unmatched to any gene: 5. The CDR3 length is 14 residues. The CDR3 sequence is CATSRGGTGFEQYF. CDR3 DNA: TGTGCCACCAGCAGAGGAGGGACAGGGTTTGAGCAGTACTTC.

The chain recombines TRBV5-1 with TRBJ2-7; the D gene is possibly TRBD2 (6 bases). V was shortened by 1 base and J by 3 bases, with 11 bases between the two germline ends. The CDR3 contains 14 residues. CDR1 is SGHRS, CDR2 YFSETQ, per germline. This chain's CDR3 is CASSLRERVYEQYF. CDR3 nucleotides: TGCGCCAGCAGCTTGCGGGAGCGGGTCTACGAGCAGTACTTC.